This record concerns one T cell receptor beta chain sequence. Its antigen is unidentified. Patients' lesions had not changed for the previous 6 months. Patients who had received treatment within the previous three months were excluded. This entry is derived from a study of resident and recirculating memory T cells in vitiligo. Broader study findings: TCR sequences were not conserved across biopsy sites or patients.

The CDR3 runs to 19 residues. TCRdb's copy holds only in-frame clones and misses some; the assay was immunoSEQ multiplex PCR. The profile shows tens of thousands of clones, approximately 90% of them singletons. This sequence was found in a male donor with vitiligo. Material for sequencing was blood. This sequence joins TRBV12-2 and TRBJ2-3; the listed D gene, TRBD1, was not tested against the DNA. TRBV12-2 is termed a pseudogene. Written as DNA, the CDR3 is TGTGCAAGTCGCTTCATACCGGGACAGGGTAGGGGCCACACAGATACGCAGTATTTT. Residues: CASRFIPGQGRGHTDTQYF.